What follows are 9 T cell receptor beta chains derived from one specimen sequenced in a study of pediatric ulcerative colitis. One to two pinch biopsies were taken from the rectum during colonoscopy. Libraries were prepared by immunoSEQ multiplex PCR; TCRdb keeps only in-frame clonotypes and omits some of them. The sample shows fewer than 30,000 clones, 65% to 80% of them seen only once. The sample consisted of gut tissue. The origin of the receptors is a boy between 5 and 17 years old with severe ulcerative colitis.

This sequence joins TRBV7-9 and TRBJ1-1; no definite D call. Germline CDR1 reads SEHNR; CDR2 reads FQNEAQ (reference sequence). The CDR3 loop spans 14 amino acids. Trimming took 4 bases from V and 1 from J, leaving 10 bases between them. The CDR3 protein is CASSSWRENTEAFF. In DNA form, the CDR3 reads TGTGCCAGCAGCTCGTGGCGGGAGAACACTGAAGCTTTCTTT.

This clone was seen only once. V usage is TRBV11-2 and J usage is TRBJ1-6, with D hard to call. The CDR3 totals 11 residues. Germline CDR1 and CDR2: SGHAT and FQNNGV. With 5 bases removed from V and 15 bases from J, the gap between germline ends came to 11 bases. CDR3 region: CASSTLGVLHF. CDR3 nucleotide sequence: TGTGCCAGCAGCACCCTTGGGGTCCTCCACTTT.

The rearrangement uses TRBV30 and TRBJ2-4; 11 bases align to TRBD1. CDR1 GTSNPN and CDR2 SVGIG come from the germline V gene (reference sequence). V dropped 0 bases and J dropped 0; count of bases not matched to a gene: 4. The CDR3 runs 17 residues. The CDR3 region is CAWSVRTGGLAKNIQYF. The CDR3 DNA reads TGTGCCTGGAGTGTAAGGACAGGGGGCTTAGCCAAAAACATTCAGTACTTC.

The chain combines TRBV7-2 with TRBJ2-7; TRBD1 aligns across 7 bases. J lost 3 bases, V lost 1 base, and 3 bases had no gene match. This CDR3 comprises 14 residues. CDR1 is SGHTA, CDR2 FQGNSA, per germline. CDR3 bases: TGTGCCAGCAGCTTAGAACAGGGGTTCTACGAGCAGTACTTC. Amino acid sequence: CASSLEQGFYEQYF.

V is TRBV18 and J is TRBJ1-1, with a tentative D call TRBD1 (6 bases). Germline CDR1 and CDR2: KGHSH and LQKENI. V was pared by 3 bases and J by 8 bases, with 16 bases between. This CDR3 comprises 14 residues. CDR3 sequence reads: CASSPQGTIGEAFF. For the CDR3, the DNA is TGTGCCAGCTCACCTCAGGGGACCATAGGGGAAGCTTTCTTT.

The CDR3 DNA is TGTGCCAGCAGCCCGGGACAGCACTATGGCTACACCTTC. Its protein product is CASSPGQHYGYTF. The chain carries TRBV11-3 and TRBJ1-2, with TRBD1 matching over 7 bases. Germline CDR1 is SGHNT and CDR2 is YENEEA. The CDR3 consists of 13 residues. With V trimmed by 5 bases and J by 3 bases, 3 bases remained unmatched.

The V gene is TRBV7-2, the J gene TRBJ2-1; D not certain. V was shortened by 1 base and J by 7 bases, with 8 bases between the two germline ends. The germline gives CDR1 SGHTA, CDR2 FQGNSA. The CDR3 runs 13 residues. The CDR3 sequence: CASSLVRLNEQFF. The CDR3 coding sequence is TGTGCCAGCAGCTTAGTCCGTTTAAATGAGCAGTTCTTC.

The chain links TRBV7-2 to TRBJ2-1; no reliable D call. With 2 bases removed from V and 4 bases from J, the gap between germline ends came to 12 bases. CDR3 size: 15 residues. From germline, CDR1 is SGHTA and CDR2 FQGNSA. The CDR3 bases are TGTGCCAGCAGCTTAAAAGGATCCGAATACAATGAGCAGTTCTTC. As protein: CASSLKGSEYNEQFF.

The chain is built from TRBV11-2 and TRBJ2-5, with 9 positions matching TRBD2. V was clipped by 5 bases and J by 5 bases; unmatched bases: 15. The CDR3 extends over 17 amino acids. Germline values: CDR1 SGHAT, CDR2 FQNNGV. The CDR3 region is CASSQLISSGNGETQYF. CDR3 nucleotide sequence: TGTGCCAGCAGCCAGCTTATATCTAGCGGGAATGGTGAGACCCAGTACTTC.